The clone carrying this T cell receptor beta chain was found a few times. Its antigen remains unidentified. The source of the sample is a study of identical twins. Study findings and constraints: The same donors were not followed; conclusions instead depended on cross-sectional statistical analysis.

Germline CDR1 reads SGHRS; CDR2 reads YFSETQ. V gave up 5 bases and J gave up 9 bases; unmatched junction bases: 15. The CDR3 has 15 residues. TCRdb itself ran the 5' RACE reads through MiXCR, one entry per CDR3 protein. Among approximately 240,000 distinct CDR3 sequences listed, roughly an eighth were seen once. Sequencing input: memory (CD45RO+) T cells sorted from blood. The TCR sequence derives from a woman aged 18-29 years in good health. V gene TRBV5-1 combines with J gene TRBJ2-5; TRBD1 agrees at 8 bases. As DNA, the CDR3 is TGCGCCAGCAGTTTGTCACAGGGGGGCTACGTGGCCCAGTACTTC. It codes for CASSLSQGGYVAQYF.